Below, 5 T cell receptor beta chains from the same sample are listed, as sequenced in a study of T cell changes during pregnancy in multiple sclerosis. The method was immunoSEQ multiplex PCR; TCRdb's version includes in-frame clones alone and lacks a portion of them. The data show roughly 72,000 clones, with roughly nine tenths seen just once and about 0.9% held by the top ten. The sequencing here drew on peripheral blood, taken in the first trimester of pregnancy. Receptors were obtained from a female donor in good health, enrolled as a control in a pregnancy study.

The chain combines TRBV27 with TRBJ2-7; D not resolved. Germline assignment: CDR1 MNHEY and CDR2 SMNVEV (reference sequence). CDR3 length: 16 amino acids. V was clipped by 0 bases and J by 2 bases, with 14 bases between them. CDR3 nucleotides: TGTGCCAGCAGTTTATCGGAAGTAGCATGGGCCTACGAGCAGTACTTC. As protein: CASSLSEVAWAYEQYF.

J is TRBJ2-7 and V is TRBV6-5; D is possibly TRBD2 (7 bases). This CDR3 comprises 15 residues. CDR1 is MNHEY and CDR2 is SVGAGI in the germline V gene. Trimming stripped 5 bases from V and 4 bases from J, with 18 bases between. The CDR3 spells CASSAPEGGVYEQYF. In DNA, the CDR3 is TGTGCCAGCAGTGCCCCCGAGGGGGGGGTTTACGAGCAGTACTTC.

The chain combines TRBV28 with TRBJ2-6; 10 bases are shared with TRBD2. This CDR3 region has 18 residues. J was trimmed by 0 bases and V by 5 bases; bases with no gene match: 7. The germline V gene encodes CDR1 MDHEN and CDR2 SYDVKM. CDR3 sequence (DNA): TGTGCCAGCAGTCCAGCGGGAGGGCTTCTCTCTGGGGCCAACGTCCTGACTTTC. Translation: CASSPAGGLLSGANVLTF.

The rearrangement joins TRBV27 to TRBJ1-2; 9 bases fit TRBD1. The ends lost 1 base at V and 2 bases at J; junction bases unmatched: 2. Per germline, CDR1 MNHEY and CDR2 SMNVEV (reference sequence). This CDR3 region has 15 residues. CDR3 sequence: CASSLLGQGNYGYTF. The CDR3 region has the DNA TGTGCCAGCAGTTTATTGGGACAGGGAAACTATGGCTACACCTTC.

The V call is TRBV5-4, the J call TRBJ1-1; TRBD1 might be the D (5 bases). Germline V gene sequence: CDR1 SGHNT, CDR2 YYREEE (reference sequence). This CDR3 has 14 residues. Trimming took off 0 bases at V and 3 bases at J, with 9 bases between the two ends. As DNA, the CDR3 is TGTGCCAGCAGCTTGGCTTGGGGGGACACTGAAGCTTTCTTT. This translates into CASSLAWGDTEAFF.